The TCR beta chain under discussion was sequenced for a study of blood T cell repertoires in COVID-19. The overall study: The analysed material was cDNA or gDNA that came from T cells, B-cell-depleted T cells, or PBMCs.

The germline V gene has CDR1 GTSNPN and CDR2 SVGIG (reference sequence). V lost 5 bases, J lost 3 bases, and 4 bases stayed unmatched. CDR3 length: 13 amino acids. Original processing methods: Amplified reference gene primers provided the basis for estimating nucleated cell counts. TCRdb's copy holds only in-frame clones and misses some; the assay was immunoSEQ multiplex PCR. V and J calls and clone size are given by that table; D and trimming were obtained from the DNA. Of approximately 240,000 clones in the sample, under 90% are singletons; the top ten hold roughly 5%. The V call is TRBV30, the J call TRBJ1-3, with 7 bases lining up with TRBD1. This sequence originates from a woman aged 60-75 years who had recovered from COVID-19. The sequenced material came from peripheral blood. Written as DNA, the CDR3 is TGTGCCTGGGCAGGGGGAGGTGGAAACACCATATATTTT. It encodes CAWAGGGGNTIYF.